This T cell receptor (beta chain) originates from a study of T cells after yellow fever vaccination. Background on the study: Low-cell-number fractions were prepared with SMART-Seq v4 Ultra Low Input.

Study results and caveats: Secondary responses were weaker yet peaked faster, day 5 versus 15. CD4 and CD8 compartments shared a small share of clonotypes, likely from convergent recombination.

From germline, CDR1 is DFQATT and CDR2 SNEGSKA (reference sequence). The CDR3 has 17 residues. The J segment lost 1 base and the V segment lost 4 bases, leaving 6 bases of the junction unmatched. Template switching by 5'RACE produced TCR cDNA, adding a universal primer site and UMIs. TCRdb processed the 5' RACE reads anew with MiXCR; each CDR3 protein has one entry. The sample includes about 110,000 distinct CDR3 sequences, approximately 8.4% of them seen just once. In this sample, this clonotype turned up many times. Its antigen is unidentified. Here the sequenced sample was CD8+ T cells sorted from PBMCs, taken 45 days after the yellow fever booster vaccination. This TCR derives from a man younger than 40 who received the YFV17D yellow fever vaccine. The chain links TRBV20-1 to TRBJ2-1; 14 bases are shared with TRBD2. This CDR3 is CSAKGLAGVPSYNEQFF. CDR3 sequence (DNA): TGCAGTGCTAAGGGACTAGCGGGAGTCCCATCCTACAATGAGCAGTTCTTC.